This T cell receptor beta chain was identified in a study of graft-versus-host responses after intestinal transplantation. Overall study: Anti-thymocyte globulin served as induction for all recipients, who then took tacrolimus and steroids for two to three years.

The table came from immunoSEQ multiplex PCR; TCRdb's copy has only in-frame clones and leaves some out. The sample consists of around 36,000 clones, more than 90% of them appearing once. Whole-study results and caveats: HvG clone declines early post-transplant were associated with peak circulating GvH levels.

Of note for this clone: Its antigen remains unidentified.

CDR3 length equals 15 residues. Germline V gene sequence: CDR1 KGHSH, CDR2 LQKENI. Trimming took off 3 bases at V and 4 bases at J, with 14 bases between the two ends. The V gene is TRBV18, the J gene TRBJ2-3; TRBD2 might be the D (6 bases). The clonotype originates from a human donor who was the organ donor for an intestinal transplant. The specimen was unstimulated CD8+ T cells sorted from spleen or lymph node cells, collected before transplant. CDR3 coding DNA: TGTGCCAGCTCACCGGACTATAACGTCCCAGATACGCAGTATTTT. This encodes CASSPDYNVPDTQYF.